Listed here is a single TCR beta chain. Original data processing: Nucleated cell counts were estimated from reference gene primer amplification. Profiling relied on immunoSEQ multiplex PCR, and the TCRdb table lists in-frame clones only, not all of them. V, J and clone size reflect that table, while D and trimming were determined from the DNA. The profile shows under 200,000 clones, more than 75% of them singletons. CDR1 and CDR2 (germline): SGHTA, FQGNSA. The CDR3 runs to 15 residues. Trimming removed 2 bases from V and 3 bases from J, with 14 bases in between. This specimen comes from a study of blood T cell repertoires in COVID-19. Study-level background: Sites across the United States, Italy and Spain contributed samples from acute and convalescent COVID-19. Nucleic acid was either cDNA or gDNA, and it came from T cells, B-cell-depleted T cells, or PBMCs.

The Seattle site enrolled patients during active infection and followed them longitudinally. The sequenced sample was peripheral blood. The TCR sequence derives from a man aged 55 to 70 with COVID-19, enrolled during active disease. V and J are TRBV7-2 and TRBJ2-7, with D perhaps matching TRBD2 (5 bases). The CDR3 protein is CASSLFFEGIYEQYF. CDR3 coding DNA: TGTGCCAGCAGCTTATTTTTCGAGGGAATCTACGAGCAGTACTTC.